This TCR beta chain was obtained from a study of spatial heterogeneity in lung cancer. Notes on the study in general: Alpha chain coverage of tumor T cells was estimated at approximately 6.8%, and beta chain coverage at about 13%. Tumoral mutation counts were tracked by counts of expanded intratumoral alpha and beta TCRs.

Time point indicated: sample taken at primary tumor resection. Samples came from roughly 72 TRACERx patients with untreated early-stage lung cancer. Unsorted tumor, nontumor lung tissue or cryopreserved PBMC supplied the whole RNA. Relative to its sample, this clonotype is medium-sized (0.01 to 0.1%). Its antigen remains unidentified. CDR3 length equals 15 residues. Trimming shortened V by 2 bases and J by 1 base, and 12 bases separated the two germline ends. Germline assignment: CDR1 SGHNT and CDR2 YENEEA. Each CDR3 protein is one row after TCRdb ran MiXCR on the 5' RACE reads. The sample has approximately 2,500 distinct CDR3 sequences, 5% to 7.5% seen once; the top ten hold 9.1%.

This TCR was recovered from a male donor with early-stage non-small cell lung cancer. The V call is TRBV11-3, the J call TRBJ2-7, with D unresolved. Specimen: lung tumor tissue, collected at surgery. The CDR3 coding sequence is TGTGCCAGCAGCTTATCGACTCAGACATCCTACGAGCAGTACTTC. Amino acids: CASSLSTQTSYEQYF.